The source of this T cell receptor beta chain is a study of early T cells in non-severe SARS-CoV-2 infection. At the level of the study: RNA in bulk from unsorted whole blood was sequenced, and chains were unpaired. Study observations and caveats: Clonotype matching in VDJdb favored anti-spike CD8 responses and did not capture private and CD4 specificities.

This clonotype was observed a few times. Its antigen is still unknown. Tagging with unique molecular identifiers was applied to individual cDNA molecules. TCRdb used MiXCR to reprocess the 5' RACE reads, holding one entry per CDR3 protein. The sample yields 45,000 to 60,000 distinct CDR3 sequences, approximately 8% seen once. This CDR3 spans 16 amino acids. J lost 5 bases, V lost 0 bases, and 9 bases had no gene match. Germline V CDR1 and CDR2: SGHVS, FNYEAQ. This sequence was found in an adult who was a healthcare worker with PCR-confirmed SARS-CoV-2 infection or an uninfected control (not recorded which). The chain recombines TRBV7-6 with TRBJ2-7, with 8 positions matching TRBD2. Sequenced sample: whole blood. The chain's CDR3 is CASSLASGRDGDEQYF. The CDR3 nucleotides read TGTGCCAGCAGCTTAGCCAGCGGGAGAGACGGCGACGAGCAGTACTTC.